This T cell receptor (beta chain) was obtained from a study of spatial heterogeneity in lung cancer. A single record per CDR3 protein comes from TCRdb applying MiXCR to the 5' RACE reads. The sample consists of about 6,500 distinct CDR3 sequences, about an eighth of them appearing once. Study-level results: The number of expanded tumor alpha and beta chains correlated with mutation number.

The time point denotes: sample taken at primary tumor resection. A total of around 72 untreated early-stage non-small cell lung cancer patients served as donors. This clonotype is termed medium-sized (0.01 to 0.1%). What it recognizes is unknown. Trimming took 2 bases from V and 0 from J, leaving 5 bases between them. The CDR3 sequence is 14 residues long. The TCR was taken from a male donor with early-stage non-small cell lung cancer. This chain joins TRBV12-3 or TRBV12-4 and TRBJ1-5; D gene ambiguous. The specimen was lung tumor tissue, collected at surgery. This CDR3 is CASSLRNSNQPQHF. CDR3 sequence (DNA): TGTGCCAGCAGTTTACGGAATAGCAATCAGCCCCAGCATTTT.